The 12 T cell receptor beta chains reported below all come from one sample, sequenced in a study of blood T cell repertoires in COVID-19. TCRdb's copy holds only in-frame clones and misses some; the assay was immunoSEQ multiplex PCR. The data contain a few hundred thousand clones, 80% to 90% of them singletons. Sequenced input: PBMCs or T cells enriched from blood (not recorded which). The receptors were gathered from a woman aged 40-49 years who had been exposed to COVID-19.

The rearrangement uses TRBV11-3 and TRBJ1-1; D is uncertain. Trimming stripped 7 bases from V and 6 bases from J, with 18 bases between. The CDR3 extends over 14 amino acids. CDR1 is SGHNT, CDR2 YENEEA, per germline. In nucleotides, the CDR3 is TGTGCCAGCACCCTTAGCGGGGTTACATCTGAAGCTTTCTTT. Translation: CASTLSGVTSEAFF.

V usage is TRBV7-9 and J usage is TRBJ2-2; D is uncertain. The CDR3 is made up of 16 amino acids. V was pared by 3 bases and J by 1 base, with 12 bases between. In germline, CDR1 is SEHNR, CDR2 FQNEAQ (reference sequence). As DNA, the CDR3 is TGTGCCAGCAGCTTTATTGCAGTAAGGAACACCGGGGAGCTGTTTTTT. Amino acids: CASSFIAVRNTGELFF.

The genes are TRBV6-2 or TRBV6-3 and TRBJ2-7; 9 bases align to TRBD1. Trimming removed 5 bases from V and 6 bases from J; junction bases left unmatched: 8. This CDR3 spans 14 amino acids. Per the germline V gene, CDR1 is MNHEY and CDR2 is SVGEGT. This CDR3 reads CASSKGTGLGEQYV. In DNA form, the CDR3 reads TGTGCCAGCAGTAAGGGGACAGGGCTGGGCGAGCAGTACGTC.

This sequence joins TRBV10-2 and TRBJ1-1; 10 bases match TRBD1. Germline assignment: CDR1 WSHSY and CDR2 SAAADI. The CDR3 is 15 residues long. V lost 4 bases, J lost 4 bases, and 6 bases stayed unmatched. The CDR3 reads CASSGQGAVVTEAFF. In nucleotides, the CDR3 is TGCGCCAGCAGTGGACAGGGGGCTGTGGTCACTGAAGCTTTCTTT.

Worth noting for this clone: This same CDR3 is encoded by further DNA sequences in the sample. The chain recombines TRBV7-6 with TRBJ2-5, with TRBD2 matching 8 bases. The CDR3 has 15 amino acids. Germline loops: CDR1 SGHVS, CDR2 FNYEAQ. The J segment lost 2 bases and the V segment lost 2 bases, leaving 4 bases of the junction unmatched. CDR3 coding DNA: TGTGCCAGCAGCTTACTAGCGGGTTCACAAGAGACCCAGTACTTC. This codes for CASSLLAGSQETQYF.

About this clone: At one boundary the junction diverges from the germline segment, which might be a read error. This chain connects TRBV5-1 to TRBJ2-5, with D possibly being TRBD1 (6 bases). Germline V gives CDR1 SGHRS, CDR2 YFSETQ. The CDR3 runs 14 residues. The CDR3 bases are TGTGCCAGCAGCTTGTGGACAGTCCAAGAGACCCAGTACTTC. This codes for CASSLWTVQETQYF.

This clone was picked up a small number of times. V usage is TRBV4-1 and J usage is TRBJ2-7; TRBD2 might be the D (6 bases). Germline loops: CDR1 MGHRA, CDR2 YSYEKL. V dropped 3 bases and J dropped 0 bases, with 9 bases sitting between them. This CDR3 has 14 residues. CDR3 DNA sequence: TGCGCCAGCAGCCAGAATAGCGGCTCCTACGAGCAGTACGTC. It codes for CASSQNSGSYEQYV.

This chain connects TRBV13 to TRBJ1-2, with 8 bases fitting TRBD1. This CDR3 is built from 18 residues. After removal of 2 bases from V and 3 bases from J, the junction contained 14 bases not matched to a gene. In germline, CDR1 is PRHDT, CDR2 FYEKMQ (reference sequence). CDR3 protein: CASSLPGGSNPADYGYTF. CDR3 nucleotide sequence: TGTGCCAGCAGCTTACCAGGGGGCTCTAATCCGGCGGACTATGGCTACACCTTC.

The chain combines TRBV4-3 with TRBJ2-1; weak D call: TRBD2 (6 bases). Germline loops: CDR1 LGHNA, CDR2 YSLEER. Trimming pared 1 base from V and 4 bases from J, leaving 11 bases between. This CDR3 has 15 amino acids. The CDR3 region is CASSQGSRGYNEQFF. The CDR3 DNA sequence: TGCGCCAGCAGCCAAGGATCACGGGGGTACAATGAGCAGTTCTTC.

The rearrangement joins TRBV5-4 to TRBJ1-2; 7 bases map to TRBD1. Trimming removed 2 bases from V and 5 bases from J; junction bases left unmatched: 6. This CDR3 has 14 residues. The germline gives CDR1 SGHNT, CDR2 YYREEE (reference sequence). The CDR3 DNA reads as TGTGCCAGCAGCTTCGGACAGGTTAAGTATGGCTACACCTTC. It translates to CASSFGQVKYGYTF.

The chain employs TRBV14 and TRBJ1-2, with D unclear. Germline V CDR1 and CDR2: SGHDN, FVKESK. V was trimmed by 4 bases and J by 2 bases, leaving 20 bases between them. This CDR3 comprises 17 residues. CDR3 region: CASSPQRLGEENYGYTF. Here the CDR3 DNA reads TGTGCCAGCAGCCCACAGAGACTCGGGGAGGAAAACTATGGCTACACCTTC.

A word on this clone: The germline gene is not matched at one end of the junction; a read error may be the cause. V is TRBV5-1 and J is TRBJ1-3; a possible D gene is TRBD1 (6 bases). The V gene's germline CDR1 is SGHRS and CDR2 YFSETQ. The CDR3 covers 14 residues. CDR3 protein: CASSPGTRENTIYF. The CDR3 region has the DNA TGTGCCAGCAGCCCCGGGACACGGGAAAACACCATATATTTT. The entire variable domain, with the rest obtained from reference TRBV5-1 and TRBJ1-3, is as follows: KAGVTQTPRYLIKTRGQQVTLSCSPISGHRSVSWYQQTPGQGLQFLFEYFSETQRNKGNFPGRFSGRQFSNSRSEMNVSTLELGDSALYLCASSPGTRENTIYFGEGSWLTVV.